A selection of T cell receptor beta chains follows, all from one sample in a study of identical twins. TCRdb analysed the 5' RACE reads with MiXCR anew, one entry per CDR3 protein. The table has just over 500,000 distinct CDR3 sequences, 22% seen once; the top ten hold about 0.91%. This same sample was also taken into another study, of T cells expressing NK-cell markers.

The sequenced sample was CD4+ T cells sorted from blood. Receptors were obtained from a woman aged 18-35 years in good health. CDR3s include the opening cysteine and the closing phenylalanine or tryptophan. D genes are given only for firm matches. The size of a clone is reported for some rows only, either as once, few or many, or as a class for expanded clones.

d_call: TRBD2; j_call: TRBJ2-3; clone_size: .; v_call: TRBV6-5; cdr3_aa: CASSFSSGASTDTQYF; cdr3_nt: TGTGCCAGCAGTTTCTCTAGCGGTGCTAGCACAGATACGCAGTATTTT
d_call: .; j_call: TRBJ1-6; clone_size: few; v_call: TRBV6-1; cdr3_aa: CASSTSGPSYSPLHF; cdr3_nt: TGTGCCAGCAGTACCTCCGGGCCCAGCTATTCACCCCTCCACTTT
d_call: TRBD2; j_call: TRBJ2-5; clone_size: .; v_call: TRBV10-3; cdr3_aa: CAISERASGSQETQYF; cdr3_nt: TGTGCCATCAGTGAGAGGGCTAGCGGGAGCCAAGAGACCCAGTACTTC
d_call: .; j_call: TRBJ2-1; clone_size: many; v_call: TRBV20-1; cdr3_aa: CSASGSYNEQFF; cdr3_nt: TGCAGTGCTAGTGGGTCCTACAATGAGCAGTTCTTC
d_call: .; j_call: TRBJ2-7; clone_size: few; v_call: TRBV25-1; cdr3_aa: CASSGPTEQQYF; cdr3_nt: TGTGCCAGCAGCGGACCTACAGAACAGCAGTACTTC
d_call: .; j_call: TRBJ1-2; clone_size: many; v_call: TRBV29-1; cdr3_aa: CSGGVEPYGYTF; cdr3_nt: TGCAGCGGTGGAGTGGAGCCCTATGGCTACACCTTC
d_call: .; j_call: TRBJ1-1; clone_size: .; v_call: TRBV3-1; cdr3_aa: CASSSTRDTEAFF; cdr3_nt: TGTGCCAGCAGCTCAACTCGGGACACTGAAGCTTTCTTT
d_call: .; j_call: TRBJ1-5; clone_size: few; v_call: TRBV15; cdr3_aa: CATSRDVNQPQHF; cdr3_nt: TGTGCCACCAGCAGAGATGTAAATCAGCCCCAGCATTTT
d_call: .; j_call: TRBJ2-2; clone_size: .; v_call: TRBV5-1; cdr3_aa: CASSRGAPNTGELFF; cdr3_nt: TGCGCCAGCAGCCGTGGAGCCCCGAACACCGGGGAGCTGTTTTTT
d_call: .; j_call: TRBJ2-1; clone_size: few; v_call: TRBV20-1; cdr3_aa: CSAPSRYNEQFF; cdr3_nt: TGCAGTGCTCCGAGCAGATACAATGAGCAGTTCTTC
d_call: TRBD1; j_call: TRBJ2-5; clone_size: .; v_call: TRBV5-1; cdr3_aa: CASSWGGQVGETQYF; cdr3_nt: TGCGCCAGCAGCTGGGGCGGACAGGTCGGTGAGACCCAGTACTTC
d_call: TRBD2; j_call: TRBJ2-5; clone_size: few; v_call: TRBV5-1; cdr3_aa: CASSSGLAGGGETQYF; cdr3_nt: TGCGCCAGCAGCTCCGGACTAGCGGGAGGGGGAGAGACCCAGTACTTC
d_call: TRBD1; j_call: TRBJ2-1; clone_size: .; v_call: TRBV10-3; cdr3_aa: CAISGTGGDEQFF; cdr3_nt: TGTGCCATCAGTGGGACAGGGGGCGATGAGCAGTTCTTC
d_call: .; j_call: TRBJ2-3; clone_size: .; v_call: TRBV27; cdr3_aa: CASSSFQRTDTQYF; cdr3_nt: TGTGCCAGCAGTTCATTTCAGCGGACAGATACGCAGTATTTT
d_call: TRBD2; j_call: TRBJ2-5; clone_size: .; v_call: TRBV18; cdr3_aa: CASSPSLREGYETQYF; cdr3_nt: TGTGCCAGCTCACCAAGTCTACGGGAGGGATATGAGACCCAGTACTTC
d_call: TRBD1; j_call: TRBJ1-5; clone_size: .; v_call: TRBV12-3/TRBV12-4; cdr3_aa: CASSPGQAGNQPQHF; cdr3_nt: TGTGCCAGCAGTCCAGGACAGGCAGGGAATCAGCCCCAGCATTTT
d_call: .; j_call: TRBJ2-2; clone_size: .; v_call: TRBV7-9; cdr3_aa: CASSRVTANTGELFF; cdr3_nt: TGTGCCAGCAGCCGGGTCACCGCGAACACCGGGGAGCTGTTTTTT
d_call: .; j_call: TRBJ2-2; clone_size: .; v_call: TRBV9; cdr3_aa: CASSGETGELFF; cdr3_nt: TGTGCCAGCAGCGGAGAGACCGGGGAGCTGTTTTTT
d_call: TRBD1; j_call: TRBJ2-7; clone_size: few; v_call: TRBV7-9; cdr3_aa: CASSLGITGDSSYEQYF; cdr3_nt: TGTGCCAGCAGCCTCGGGATAACAGGGGACAGCTCCTACGAGCAGTACTTC
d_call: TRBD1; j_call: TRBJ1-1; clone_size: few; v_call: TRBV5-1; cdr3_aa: CASNTDRVGTEAFF; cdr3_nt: TGCGCCAGCAACACCGACAGGGTAGGCACTGAAGCTTTCTTT
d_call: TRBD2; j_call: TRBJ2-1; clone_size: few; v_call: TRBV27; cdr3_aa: CASSLYPGLAAYNEQFF; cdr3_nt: TGTGCCAGCAGTCTGTATCCGGGACTAGCGGCTTACAATGAGCAGTTCTTC
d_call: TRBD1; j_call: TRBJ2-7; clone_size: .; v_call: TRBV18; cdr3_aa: CASSPRTGGWEQYF; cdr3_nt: TGTGCCAGCTCACCACGTACAGGGGGCTGGGAGCAGTACTTC
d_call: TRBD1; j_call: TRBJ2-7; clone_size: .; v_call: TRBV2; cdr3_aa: CASRAGTDYEQYF; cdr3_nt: TGTGCCAGCAGAGCCGGGACAGACTACGAGCAGTACTTC
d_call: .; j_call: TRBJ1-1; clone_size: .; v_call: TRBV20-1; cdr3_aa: CSATKQGTDTEAFF; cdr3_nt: TGCAGTGCGACGAAACAGGGTACGGACACTGAAGCTTTCTTT
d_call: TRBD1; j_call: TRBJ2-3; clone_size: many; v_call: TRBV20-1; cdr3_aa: CSAPPGGFSADTQYF; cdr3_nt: TGCAGTGCCCCTCCAGGGGGCTTTAGCGCAGATACGCAGTATTTT
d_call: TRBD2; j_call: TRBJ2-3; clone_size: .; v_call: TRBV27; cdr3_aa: CASARGGLTDTQYF; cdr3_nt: TGTGCCAGCGCGCGGGGGGGCCTGACAGATACGCAGTATTTT
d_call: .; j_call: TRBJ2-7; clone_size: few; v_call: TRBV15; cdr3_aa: CATSRSGKLGGYEQYF; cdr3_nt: TGTGCCACCAGCAGGTCCGGTAAACTAGGAGGCTACGAGCAGTACTTC
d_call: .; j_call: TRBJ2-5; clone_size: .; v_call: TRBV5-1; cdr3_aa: CASSSPDSGETQYF; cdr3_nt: TGCGCCAGCAGCTCGCCAGACAGCGGAGAGACCCAGTACTTC
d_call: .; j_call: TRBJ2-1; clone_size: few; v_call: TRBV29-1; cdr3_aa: CSVVRNNEQFF; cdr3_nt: TGCAGCGTGGTCCGGAACAATGAGCAGTTCTTC
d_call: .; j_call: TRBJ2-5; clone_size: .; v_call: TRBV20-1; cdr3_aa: CSPGRETQYF; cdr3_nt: TGCAGTCCGGGGAGAGAGACCCAGTACTTC
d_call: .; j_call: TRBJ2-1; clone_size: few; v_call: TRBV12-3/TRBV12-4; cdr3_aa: CASSLHRPRDGKSSYNEQFF; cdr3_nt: TGTGCCAGCAGTTTACATCGCCCTCGGGACGGAAAAAGCTCCTACAATGAGCAGTTCTTC
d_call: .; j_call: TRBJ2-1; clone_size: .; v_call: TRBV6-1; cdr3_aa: CASMQGVDNEQFF; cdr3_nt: TGTGCCAGCATGCAGGGTGTTGACAATGAGCAGTTCTTC
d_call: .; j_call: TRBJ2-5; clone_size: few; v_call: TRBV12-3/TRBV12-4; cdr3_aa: CASSWAGRGETQYF; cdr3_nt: TGTGCCAGCAGTTGGGCGGGTAGGGGGGAGACCCAGTACTTC
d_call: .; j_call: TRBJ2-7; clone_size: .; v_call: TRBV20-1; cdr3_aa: CSASTGGAYEQYF; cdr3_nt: TGCAGTGCTAGCACGGGCGGAGCCTACGAGCAGTACTTC
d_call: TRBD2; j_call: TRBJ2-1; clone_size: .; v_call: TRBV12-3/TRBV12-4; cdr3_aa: CASRPSGTGEQFF; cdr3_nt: TGTGCCAGCAGACCTAGCGGGACGGGTGAGCAGTTCTTC
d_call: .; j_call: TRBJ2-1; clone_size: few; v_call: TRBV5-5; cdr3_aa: CASSLEGIASYNEQFF; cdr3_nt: TGTGCCAGCAGCCTAGAGGGGATAGCCTCCTACAATGAGCAGTTCTTC
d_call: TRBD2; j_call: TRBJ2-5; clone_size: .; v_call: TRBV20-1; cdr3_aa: CSATGLAGRQETQYF; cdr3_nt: TGCAGTGCAACTGGACTAGCGGGGCGCCAAGAGACCCAGTACTTC
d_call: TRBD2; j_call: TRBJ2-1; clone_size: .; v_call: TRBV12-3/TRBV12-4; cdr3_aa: CASSPTGTSIHEQFF; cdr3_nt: TGTGCCAGCAGCCCGACCGGGACTAGCATCCATGAGCAGTTCTTC
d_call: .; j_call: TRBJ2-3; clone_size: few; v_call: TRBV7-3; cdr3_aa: CASSFYMDTQYF; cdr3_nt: TGTGCCAGCAGCTTTTATATGGATACGCAGTATTTT
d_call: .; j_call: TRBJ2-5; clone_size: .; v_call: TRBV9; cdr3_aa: CASSVGMEETQYF; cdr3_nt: TGTGCCAGCAGCGTAGGAATGGAAGAGACCCAGTACTTC
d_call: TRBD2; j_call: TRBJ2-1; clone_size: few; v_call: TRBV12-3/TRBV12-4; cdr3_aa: CASIGTSGRNEQFF; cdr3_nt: TGTGCCAGCATCGGGACTAGTGGGAGGAATGAGCAGTTCTTC
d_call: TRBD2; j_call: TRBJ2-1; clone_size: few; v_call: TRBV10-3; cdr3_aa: CAISTSDEQFF; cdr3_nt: TGTGCCATCAGCACTAGCGATGAGCAGTTCTTC
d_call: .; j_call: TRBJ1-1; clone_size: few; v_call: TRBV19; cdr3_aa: CASSMASGAFF; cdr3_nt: TGTGCCAGTAGTATGGCAAGTGGAGCTTTCTTT
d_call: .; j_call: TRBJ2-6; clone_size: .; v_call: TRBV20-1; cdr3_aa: CSASVGANVLTF; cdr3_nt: TGCAGTGCCTCAGTTGGGGCCAACGTCCTGACTTTC
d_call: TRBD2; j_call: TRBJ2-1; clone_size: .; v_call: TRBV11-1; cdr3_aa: CASSRGLAGGIWAYNEQFF; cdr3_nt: TGTGCCAGCAGCCGGGGACTAGCGGGGGGGATTTGGGCCTACAATGAGCAGTTCTTC
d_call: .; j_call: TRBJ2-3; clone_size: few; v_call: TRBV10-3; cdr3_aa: CAITRAGATDTQYF; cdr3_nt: TGTGCCATCACACGAGCGGGCGCCACAGATACGCAGTATTTT
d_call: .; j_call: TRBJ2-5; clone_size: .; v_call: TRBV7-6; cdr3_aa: CASSLGQDWLGETQYF; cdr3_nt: TGTGCCAGCAGCTTAGGTCAGGACTGGCTTGGGGAGACCCAGTACTTC